One and the same sample provided the 21 T cell receptor beta chains below, sequenced in a study of blood T cell repertoires in COVID-19. Only in-frame clones appear in the TCRdb table, and some are missing; sequencing was by immunoSEQ multiplex PCR. Of 140,000 or so clones listed, around 89% were seen once; the top ten hold around 2.3%. Material for sequencing was peripheral blood. These TCRs come from a human donor with COVID-19, enrolled during active disease. The donor label of this sample is uncertain.

The CDR3 DNA sequence: TGTGCCAGCAGCCAAGGGACGGGACTAGCGGGAGAGACCCAGTACTTC. It is translated as CASSQGTGLAGETQYF. The chain has TRBV3-1 (or the pseudogene TRBV3-2) and TRBJ2-5; 12 positions agree with TRBD2. From germline, CDR1 is LGHDT and CDR2 YNNKEL (reference sequence). Germline trimming cut 1 base from V and 4 bases from J; bases unmatched to any gene: 4. CDR3 size: 16 residues.

The chain couples TRBV7-9 to TRBJ2-2; 13 bases are shared with TRBD2. The J segment lost 4 bases and the V segment lost 5 bases, leaving 10 bases of the junction unmatched. Germline CDR1 and CDR2: SEHNR and FQNEAQ (reference sequence). This CDR3 is 18 amino acids long. The CDR3 protein is CASSPIGLAGALTGELFF. CDR3 bases: TGTGCCAGCAGCCCAATCGGACTAGCGGGGGCTCTCACCGGGGAGCTGTTTTTT.

This clone came up a few times. J is TRBJ1-3 and V is TRBV27, with D perhaps TRBD1 (5 bases). Germline assignment: CDR1 MNHEY and CDR2 SMNVEV (reference sequence). The V gene lost 0 bases and the J gene lost 5 bases, with 11 bases spanning the gap. The CDR3 loop spans 15 amino acids. The CDR3 sequence is CASSLSGRARNTIYF. CDR3 nucleotides: TGTGCCAGCAGTTTATCTGGCAGGGCTAGAAACACCATATATTTT.

The V call is TRBV9, the J call TRBJ2-5; possible D gene TRBD2, 5 bases. CDR1 and CDR2 from the germline V gene are SGDLS and YYNGEE. Trimming removed 2 bases from V and 7 bases from J, with 12 bases in between. CDR3 size: 13 residues. In DNA form, the CDR3 reads TGTGCCAGCAGCGTCTCCGGGGAAGGGACCCAGTACTTC. This translates into CASSVSGEGTQYF.

The chain has TRBV9 and TRBJ1-1, with 8 bases identical to TRBD1. This CDR3 contains 17 residues. The trim removed 4 bases at V and 0 bases at J, leaving 11 bases unmatched. Germline loops: CDR1 SGDLS, CDR2 YYNGEE. CDR3 amino acids: CASSSGTGTLMNTEAFF. In DNA, the CDR3 is TGTGCCAGCAGCTCCGGGACAGGCACGCTTATGAACACTGAAGCTTTCTTT.

The CDR3 DNA is TGTGCCAGCAGATCAGGGGAGATGTTTGAAGCTTTCTTT. Translated, it gives CASRSGEMFEAFF. The V and J genes are TRBV6-5 and TRBJ1-1, with D perhaps matching TRBD1 (6 bases). The CDR3 is made up of 13 amino acids. The V gene's germline CDR1 is MNHEY and CDR2 SVGAGI. The germline V and J ends were trimmed by 6 bases and 7 bases, with 15 bases remaining between them.

V is TRBV5-4 and J is TRBJ2-5; D unclear. V was shortened by 2 bases and J by 1 base, with 3 bases between the two germline ends. Germline loops: CDR1 SGHNT, CDR2 YYREEE (reference sequence). This CDR3 is 12 amino acids long. The CDR3 sequence is CASSFSQETQYF. In nucleotides, the CDR3 is TGTGCCAGCAGCTTCTCCCAAGAGACCCAGTACTTC.

Only one count was recorded for this clone. This rearrangement joins TRBV12-3 or TRBV12-4 to TRBJ1-2; 7 bases fit TRBD1. The CDR3 is 13 amino acids. V dropped 6 bases and J dropped 7; count of bases not matched to a gene: 8. The chain's CDR3 is CASRTGTVSGYTF. Here the CDR3 DNA reads TGTGCCAGCAGAACCGGGACAGTTAGTGGCTACACCTTC.

The rearrangement uses TRBV27 and TRBJ1-1; a possible D gene is TRBD1 (5 bases). V was pared by 8 bases and J by 5 bases, with 15 bases between. CDR3 size: 13 residues. Germline CDR1 and CDR2: MNHEY and SMNVEV (reference sequence). The CDR3 sequence: CASRGKRMTEAFF. The CDR3 DNA is TGTGCCAGCCGGGGGAAAAGGATGACTGAAGCTTTCTTT.

The rearrangement joins TRBV9 to TRBJ2-3; D is perhaps TRBD2 (5 bases). The V end was cut by 1 base, the J end by 1 base, with 10 bases between. There are 15 residues in the CDR3. Germline V gene lookup returns CDR1 SGDLS and CDR2 YYNGEE. The CDR3 sequence is CASSVYTGGTDTQYF. The CDR3 bases are TGTGCCAGCAGCGTATATACCGGGGGCACAGATACGCAGTATTTT.

The chain carries TRBV19 and TRBJ1-5, with TRBD1 matching over 8 bases. The CDR3 length is 16 residues. After removal of 6 bases from V and 6 bases from J, the junction contained 13 bases not matched to a gene. CDR1 and CDR2 from the germline V gene are LNHDA and SQIVND (reference sequence). The CDR3 DNA sequence: TGTGCCAGTAGAATGGGAGGTGGCAGGGGGCTTCAGCCCCAGCATTTT. This encodes CASRMGGGRGLQPQHF.

The V gene is TRBV11-2, the J gene TRBJ1-1; the D is unclear. Trimming stripped 0 bases from V and 4 bases from J, with 3 bases between. The CDR3 spans 12 residues. Germline assignment: CDR1 SGHAT and CDR2 FQNNGV. The CDR3 spells CASSLDSTEAFF. CDR3 DNA: TGTGCCAGCAGCTTAGACTCCACTGAAGCTTTCTTT.

V usage is TRBV3-1 (or the pseudogene TRBV3-2) and J usage is TRBJ1-5; TRBD1 aligns across 8 bases. Germline trimming cut 4 bases from V and 7 bases from J; bases unmatched to any gene: 6. The CDR3 covers 14 residues. Germline values: CDR1 LGHDT, CDR2 YNNKEL (reference sequence). CDR3 loop: CASSRGTGEQPQHF. DNA of the CDR3: TGTGCCAGCAGCCGTGGGACAGGAGAGCAGCCCCAGCATTTT.

The rearrangement uses TRBV5-1 and TRBJ2-5; possible D gene TRBD2, 6 bases. Germline CDR1 reads SGHRS; CDR2 reads YFSETQ. This CDR3 is built from 13 residues. The V end lost 4 bases, the J end lost 1 base, and 8 bases lay between the germline ends. The CDR3 DNA follows: TGCGCCAGCAGCCGCGGGGTCCAAGAGACCCAGTACTTC. Amino acid sequence: CASSRGVQETQYF.

The chain couples TRBV5-1 to TRBJ2-5; D might be TRBD1 (6 bases). Germline CDR1 is SGHRS and CDR2 is YFSETQ. Trimming shortened V by 7 bases and J by 1 base, and 14 bases separated the two germline ends. CDR3 length equals 14 residues. CDR3 sequence: CASGKQGGQETQYF. CDR3 DNA sequence: TGCGCCAGCGGTAAACAGGGTGGCCAAGAGACCCAGTACTTC.

This chain uses TRBV5-1 with TRBJ2-5; TRBD1 might be the D (6 bases). In germline, CDR1 is SGHRS, CDR2 YFSETQ. V lost 6 bases, J lost 4 bases, and 16 bases lay in between. This CDR3 comprises 14 residues. DNA of the CDR3: TGCGCCAGCAAGACAGGTGGACCGGGAGAGACCCAGTACTTC. Translation: CASKTGGPGETQYF.

The chain combines TRBV2 with TRBJ2-5, with TRBD2 identical over 7 bases. Germline V gives CDR1 SNHLY, CDR2 FYNNEI. After removal of 11 bases from V and 4 bases from J, the junction contained 10 bases not matched to a gene. The CDR3 contains 13 residues. The CDR3 reads CARGGDLGETQYF. The CDR3 DNA reads as TGTGCCCGTGGGGGGGATCTGGGAGAGACCCAGTACTTC.

The rearrangement links TRBV10-1 to TRBJ1-5; the match to TRBD1 covers 7 bases. This CDR3 is built from 13 residues. In germline, CDR1 is WNHNN, CDR2 SYGVQD (reference sequence). The V gene end was trimmed by 6 bases and the J gene end by 4 bases; junction bases not matched to a gene: 3. The CDR3 nucleotides read TGCGCCAGCAGCCTGACAGGGAATCAGCCCCAGCATTTT. Residues: CASSLTGNQPQHF.

The chain uses TRBV2 and TRBJ1-6, with unresolved D. The germline V and J ends were trimmed by 0 bases and 7 bases, with 7 bases remaining between them. From germline, CDR1 is SNHLY and CDR2 FYNNEI. There are 14 residues in the CDR3. The CDR3 coding sequence is TGTGCCAGCAGTGAAGCGCGCACCAATTCACCCCTCCACTTT. Translating gives CASSEARTNSPLHF.

V gene TRBV5-1 combines with J gene TRBJ2-7; 7 positions match TRBD2. The V gene's germline CDR1 is SGHRS and CDR2 YFSETQ. The J segment lost 2 bases and the V segment lost 4 bases, leaving 9 bases of the junction unmatched. This CDR3 is built from 15 residues. CDR3 DNA sequence: TGCGCCAGCAGCCCCCTGGCGGGGGTGCCCTACGAGCAGTACTTC. Translation gives CASSPLAGVPYEQYF.

The rearrangement uses TRBV19 and TRBJ1-1; 7 bases line up with TRBD1. With 7 bases clipped from V and 3 bases from J, the junction kept 8 bases outside the gene matches. Looked up from germline, CDR1 is LNHDA and CDR2 is SQIVND (reference sequence). The CDR3 contains 14 residues. The CDR3 reads CASTKGALDTEAFF. CDR3 bases: TGTGCCAGTACTAAGGGGGCGTTGGACACTGAAGCTTTCTTT.